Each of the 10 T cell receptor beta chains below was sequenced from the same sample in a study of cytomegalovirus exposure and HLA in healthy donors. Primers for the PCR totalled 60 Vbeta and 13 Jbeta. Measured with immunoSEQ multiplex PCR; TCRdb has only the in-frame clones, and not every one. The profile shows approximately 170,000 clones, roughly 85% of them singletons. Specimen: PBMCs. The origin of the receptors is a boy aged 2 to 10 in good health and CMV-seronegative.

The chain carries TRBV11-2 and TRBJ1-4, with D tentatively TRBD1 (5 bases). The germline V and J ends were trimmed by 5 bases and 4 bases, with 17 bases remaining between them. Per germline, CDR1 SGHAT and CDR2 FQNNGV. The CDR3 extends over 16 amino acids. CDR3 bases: TGTGCCAGCAGCCGGTCCCCTCTGGGGCTTAATGAAAAACTGTTTTTT. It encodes CASSRSPLGLNEKLFF.

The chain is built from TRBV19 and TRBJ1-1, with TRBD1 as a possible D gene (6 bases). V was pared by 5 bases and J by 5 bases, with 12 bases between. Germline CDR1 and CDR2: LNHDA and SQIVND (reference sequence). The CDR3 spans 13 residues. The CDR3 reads CASSRGGETEAFF. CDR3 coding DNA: TGTGCCAGTAGTCGAGGGGGGGAGACTGAAGCTTTCTTT.

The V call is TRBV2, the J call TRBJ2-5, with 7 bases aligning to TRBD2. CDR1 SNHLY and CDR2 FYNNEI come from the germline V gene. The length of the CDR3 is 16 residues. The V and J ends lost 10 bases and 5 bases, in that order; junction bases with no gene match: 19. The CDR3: CAIIARLAAAGETQYF. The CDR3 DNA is TGTGCCATCATCGCCCGGCTAGCGGCCGCCGGGGAGACCCAGTACTTC.

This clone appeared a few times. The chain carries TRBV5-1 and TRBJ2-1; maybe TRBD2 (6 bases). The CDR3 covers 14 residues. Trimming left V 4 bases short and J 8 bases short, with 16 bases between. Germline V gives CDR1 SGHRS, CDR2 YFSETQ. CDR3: CASSLGGTIDEQFF. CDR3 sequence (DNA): TGCGCCAGCAGCCTCGGGGGAACCATAGATGAGCAGTTCTTC.

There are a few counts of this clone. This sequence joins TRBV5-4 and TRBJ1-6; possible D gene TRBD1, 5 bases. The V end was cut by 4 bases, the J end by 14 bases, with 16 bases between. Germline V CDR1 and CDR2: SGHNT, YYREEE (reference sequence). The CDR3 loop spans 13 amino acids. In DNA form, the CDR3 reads TGTGCCAGCAGCCAATTTAAGGAAGGGGCCCTCCACTTT. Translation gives CASSQFKEGALHF.

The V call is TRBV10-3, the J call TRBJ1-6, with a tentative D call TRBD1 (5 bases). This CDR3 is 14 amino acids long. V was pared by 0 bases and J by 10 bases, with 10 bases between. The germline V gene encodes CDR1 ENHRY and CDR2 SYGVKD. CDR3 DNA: TGTGCCATCAGTGAGTCCCCGGGACTGTCACCCCTCCACTTT. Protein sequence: CAISESPGLSPLHF.

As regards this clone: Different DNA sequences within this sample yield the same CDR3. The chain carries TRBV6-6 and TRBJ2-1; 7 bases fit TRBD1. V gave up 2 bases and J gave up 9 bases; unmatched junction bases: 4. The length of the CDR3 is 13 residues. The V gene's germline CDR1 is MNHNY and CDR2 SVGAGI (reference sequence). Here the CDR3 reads CASSYTTGIEQFF. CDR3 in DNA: TGTGCCAGCAGTTACACGACAGGGATTGAGCAGTTCTTC.

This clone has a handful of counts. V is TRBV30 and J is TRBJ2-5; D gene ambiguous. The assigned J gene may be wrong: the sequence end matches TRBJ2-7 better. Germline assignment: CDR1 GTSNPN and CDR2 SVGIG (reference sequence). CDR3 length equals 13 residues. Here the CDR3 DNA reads TGTGCCTGGAGGGGTTATAGCTCCTACGAGCAGTACTTC. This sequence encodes CAWRGYSSYEQYF.

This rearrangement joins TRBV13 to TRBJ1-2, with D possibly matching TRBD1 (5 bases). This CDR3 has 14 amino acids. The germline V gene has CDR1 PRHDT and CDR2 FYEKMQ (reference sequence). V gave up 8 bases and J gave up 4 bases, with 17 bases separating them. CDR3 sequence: CASHTGGVSYGYTF. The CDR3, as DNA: TGTGCCAGCCACACCGGGGGAGTCAGCTATGGCTACACCTTC.

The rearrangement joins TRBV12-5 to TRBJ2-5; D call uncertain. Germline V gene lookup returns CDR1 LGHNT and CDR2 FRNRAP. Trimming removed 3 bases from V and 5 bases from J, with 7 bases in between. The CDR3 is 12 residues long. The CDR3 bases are TGTGCTAGTGGTTTCTTTCGGGAGACCCAGTACTTC. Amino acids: CASGFFRETQYF.